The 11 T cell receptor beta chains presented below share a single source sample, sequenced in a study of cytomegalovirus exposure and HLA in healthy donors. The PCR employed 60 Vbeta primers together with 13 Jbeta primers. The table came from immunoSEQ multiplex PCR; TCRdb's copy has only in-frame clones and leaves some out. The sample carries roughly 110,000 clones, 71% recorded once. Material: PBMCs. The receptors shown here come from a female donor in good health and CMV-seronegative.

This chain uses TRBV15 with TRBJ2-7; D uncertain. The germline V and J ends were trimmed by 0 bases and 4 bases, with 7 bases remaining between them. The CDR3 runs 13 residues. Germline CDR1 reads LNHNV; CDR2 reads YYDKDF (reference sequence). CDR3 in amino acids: CATSRESVYEQYF. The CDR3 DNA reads TGTGCCACCAGCAGAGAATCGGTTTACGAGCAGTACTTC.

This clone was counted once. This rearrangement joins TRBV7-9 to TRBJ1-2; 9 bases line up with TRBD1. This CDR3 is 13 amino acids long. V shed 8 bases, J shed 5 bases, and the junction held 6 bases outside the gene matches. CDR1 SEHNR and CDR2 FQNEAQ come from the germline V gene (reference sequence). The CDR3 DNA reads TGTGCCAGCGCGACAGGGGGTGTGTATGGCTACACCTTC. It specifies CASATGGVYGYTF.

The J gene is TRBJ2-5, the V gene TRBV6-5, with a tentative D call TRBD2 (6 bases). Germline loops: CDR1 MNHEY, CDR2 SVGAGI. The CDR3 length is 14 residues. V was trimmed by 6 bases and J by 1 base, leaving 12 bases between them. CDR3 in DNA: TGTGCCAGCAGCCGGGGGACGACCCAAGAGACCCAGTACTTC. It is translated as CASSRGTTQETQYF.

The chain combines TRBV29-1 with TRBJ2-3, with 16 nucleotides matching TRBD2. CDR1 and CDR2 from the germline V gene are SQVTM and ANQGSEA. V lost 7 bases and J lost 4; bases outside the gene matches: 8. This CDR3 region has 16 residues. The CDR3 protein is CSAEGLAGGVADTQYF. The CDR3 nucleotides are TGCAGCGCCGAGGGACTAGCGGGAGGGGTCGCAGATACGCAGTATTTT.

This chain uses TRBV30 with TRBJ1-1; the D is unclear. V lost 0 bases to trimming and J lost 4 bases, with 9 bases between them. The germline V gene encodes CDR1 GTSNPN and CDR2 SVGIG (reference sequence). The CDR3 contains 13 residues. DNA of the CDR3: TGTGCCTGGAGTGTTGCGGGAAGCACTGAAGCTTTCTTT. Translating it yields CAWSVAGSTEAFF.

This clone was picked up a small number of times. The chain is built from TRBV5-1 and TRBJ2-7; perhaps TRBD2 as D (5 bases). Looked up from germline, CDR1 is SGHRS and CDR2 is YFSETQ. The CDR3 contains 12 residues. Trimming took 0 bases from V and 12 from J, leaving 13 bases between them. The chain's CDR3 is CASSLAGRDPYF. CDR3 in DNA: TGCGCCAGCAGCTTGGCCGGTCGGGATCCGTACTTC. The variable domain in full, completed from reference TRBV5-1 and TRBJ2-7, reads KAGVTQTPRYLIKTRGQQVTLSCSPISGHRSVSWYQQTPGQGLQFLFEYFSETQRNKGNFPGRFSGRQFSNSRSEMNVSTLELGDSALYLCASSLAGRDPYFGPGTRLTVT.

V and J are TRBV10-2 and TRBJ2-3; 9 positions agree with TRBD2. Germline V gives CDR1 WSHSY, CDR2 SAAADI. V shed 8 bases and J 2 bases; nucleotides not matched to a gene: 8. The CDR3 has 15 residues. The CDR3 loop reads CASRPSGAITDTQYF. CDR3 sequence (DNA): TGCGCCAGCCGTCCTAGCGGGGCAATCACAGATACGCAGTATTTT.

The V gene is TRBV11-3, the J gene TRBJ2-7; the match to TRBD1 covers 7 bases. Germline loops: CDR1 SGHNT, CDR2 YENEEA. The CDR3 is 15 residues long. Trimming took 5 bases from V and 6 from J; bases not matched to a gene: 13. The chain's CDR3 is CASSRRTGVGGEQYF. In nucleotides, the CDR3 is TGTGCCAGCAGCCGGAGGACAGGCGTTGGAGGCGAGCAGTACTTC.

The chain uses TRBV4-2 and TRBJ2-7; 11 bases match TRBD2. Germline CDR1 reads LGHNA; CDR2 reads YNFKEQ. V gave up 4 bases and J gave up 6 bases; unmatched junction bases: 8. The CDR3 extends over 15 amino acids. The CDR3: CASSLLAGVDGEQYF. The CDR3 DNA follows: TGTGCCAGCAGCCTACTAGCGGGAGTAGATGGCGAGCAGTACTTC.

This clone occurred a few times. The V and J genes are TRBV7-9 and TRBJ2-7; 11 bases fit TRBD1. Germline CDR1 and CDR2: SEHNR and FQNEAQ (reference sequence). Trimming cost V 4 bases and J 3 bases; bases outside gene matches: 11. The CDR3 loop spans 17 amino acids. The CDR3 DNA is TGTGCCAGCAGCTCCCGGACAGGGGGCTTCTCCGGCTACGAGCAGTACTTC. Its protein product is CASSSRTGGFSGYEQYF.

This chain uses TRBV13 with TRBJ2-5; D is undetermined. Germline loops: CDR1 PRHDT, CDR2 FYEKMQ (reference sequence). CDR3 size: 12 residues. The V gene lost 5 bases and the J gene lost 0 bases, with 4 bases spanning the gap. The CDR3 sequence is CASSADQETQYF. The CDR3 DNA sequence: TGTGCCAGCAGCGCAGACCAAGAGACCCAGTACTTC. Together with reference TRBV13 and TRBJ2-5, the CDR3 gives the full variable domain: AAGVIQSPRHLIKEKRETATLKCYPIPRHDTVYWYQQGPGQDPQFLISFYEKMQSDKGSIPDRFSAQQFSDYHSELNMSSLELGDSALYFCASSADQETQYFGPGTRLLVL.